These 8 T cell receptor beta chains originate from one sample sequenced in a study of T cell responses to AZD1222 COVID-19 vaccine. The assay was immunoSEQ multiplex PCR, and TCRdb's table has in-frame clones only and misses some. The repertoire holds 150,000 to 200,000 clones, with 85% to 95% as singletons. The input for sequencing was peripheral blood, taken on day 0 of AZD1222 vaccination. The receptors originated from an adult in good health.

This rearrangement joins TRBV10-3 to TRBJ1-1, with D hard to call. V was shortened by 0 bases and J by 1 base, with 12 bases between the two germline ends. CDR3 length equals 16 residues. Germline-derived CDR1 and CDR2 are ENHRY and SYGVKD. The CDR3 nucleotides are TGTGCCATCAGTGAGTCTGTTGGCTTTTCGAACACTGAAGCTTTCTTT. This translates into CAISESVGFSNTEAFF.

This clone was detected only once. V gene TRBV5-8 combines with J gene TRBJ1-2, with D tentatively TRBD1 (6 bases). The CDR3 is 13 residues long. The germline V gene has CDR1 SGHTS and CDR2 YDEGEE. Trimming removed 1 base at V and 8 bases at J, with 12 bases between. CDR3 DNA sequence: TGTGCCAGCAGCTTGACAGGGAGGGGAGGCTACACCTTC. Translated, it gives CASSLTGRGGYTF.

The V gene is TRBV9, the J gene TRBJ1-2; the D gene is possibly TRBD1 (5 bases). CDR3 length: 16 amino acids. The V and J ends lost 1 base and 0 bases respectively, with 13 bases between them. CDR1 is SGDLS and CDR2 is YYNGEE in the germline V gene. CDR3 region: CASSVSTGGSNYGYTF. The CDR3 DNA reads as TGTGCCAGCAGCGTATCCACGGGGGGATCTAACTATGGCTACACCTTC.

The rearrangement uses TRBV6-1 and TRBJ2-3; 16 bases are a match to TRBD2. This CDR3 spans 17 amino acids. V trimming: 4 bases; J trimming: 2 bases; junction bases outside the gene matches: 3. Per the germline V gene, CDR1 is MNHNS and CDR2 is SASEGT. The CDR3 region has the DNA TGTGCCAGCAGTGTCGGGACTAGCGGGGGGGCCACAGATACGCAGTATTTT. This translates into CASSVGTSGGATDTQYF.

Ten or more counts support this clone. The rearrangement joins TRBV6-2 or TRBV6-3 to TRBJ2-1; 7 bases map to TRBD2. J gave up 0 bases and V 5 bases, and 1 base lay outside the gene matches. Germline assignment: CDR1 MNHEY and CDR2 SVGEGT. This CDR3 contains 14 residues. The CDR3 region is CASSGGSSYNEQFF. In nucleotides, the CDR3 is TGTGCCAGCAGTGGCGGGAGCTCCTACAATGAGCAGTTCTTC.

This CDR3 reads CASSYSGGSFYNEQFF. CDR3 sequence (DNA): TGTGCCAGCAGTTACTCGGGGGGCAGCTTCTACAATGAGCAGTTCTTC. This chain uses TRBV6-5 with TRBJ2-1; either TRBD1 or TRBD2 may supply D (6 bases each). V lost 0 bases and J lost 3, with 12 bases in between. Germline V gives CDR1 MNHEY, CDR2 SVGAGI. The CDR3 consists of 16 residues.

This clone was observed a single time. The sample contains more than one DNA sequence encoding this CDR3. This rearrangement joins TRBV4-3 to TRBJ2-1; 15 positions agree with TRBD2. The CDR3 is 17 residues long. V gave up 3 bases and J gave up 1 base; unmatched junction bases: 1. Germline V lookup: CDR1 LGHNA, CDR2 YSLEER. Here the CDR3 DNA reads TGCGCCAGCAGCCAGGGACTAGCGGGAGGATCCTACAATGAGCAGTTCTTC. Translating it yields CASSQGLAGGSYNEQFF.

This sequence joins TRBV25-1 and TRBJ1-1, with 7 nucleotides matching TRBD1. V lost 3 bases to trimming and J lost 8 bases; unmatched junction nucleotides: 6. CDR1 MGHDK and CDR2 SYGVNS come from the germline V gene. The CDR3 covers 13 residues. CDR3 DNA sequence: TGTGCCAGCAGTGAGGGGGGGACAGCAGAAGCTTTCTTT. Translating gives CASSEGGTAEAFF.